This TCR beta chain was obtained from a study of cytomegalovirus exposure and HLA in healthy donors. Whole-study findings and limits: It was 164 TCR beta chains that were listed as cytomegalovirus-associated. Three chains linked to CMV were shown in vitro to be specific for CMV antigens.

Produced via immunoSEQ multiplex PCR; TCRdb's table is partial and in-frame only. The table includes some 98,000 clones, roughly 90% detected once. Trimming removed 4 bases from V and 3 bases from J; junction bases left unmatched: 5. CDR1 is SGHDN and CDR2 is FVKESK in the germline V gene. This CDR3 comprises 14 residues. In the case of this clone: Its antigen is still unknown.

Sequences were obtained from PBMCs. The gene calls are TRBV14 and TRBJ2-7; 8 bases align to TRBD2. This sequence originates from a man aged 18-30 years in good health and CMV-seropositive. CDR3 sequence: CASSLAGGGYEQYF. The CDR3 nucleotides read TGTGCCAGCAGCCTGGCGGGGGGTGGCTACGAGCAGTACTTC.